The 2 T cell receptor beta chains listed next were all sequenced from one sample in a study of response to subunit inactivated influenza vaccine. In TCRdb, the RT-PCR reads were re-called with MiXCR into one record per CDR3 protein. The table includes hundreds of thousands of distinct CDR3 sequences, 6% to 9% detected once. Sequenced here: PBMCs from blood, sampled less than 30 months after vaccination. These receptors were obtained from a man aged 50 to 69 who received an inactivated influenza vaccine.

This clonotype came up many times. The chain uses TRBV5-1 and TRBJ2-1; TRBD2 aligns across 8 bases. The trim removed 4 bases at V and 2 bases at J, leaving 5 bases unmatched. CDR3 size: 15 residues. Germline CDR1 and CDR2: SGHRS and YFSETQ. CDR3 loop: CASSNKRGPYNEQFF. In DNA form, the CDR3 reads TGCGCCAGCAGCAACAAGCGGGGGCCCTACAATGAGCAGTTCTTC. Complete variable domain (other parts from reference TRBV5-1 and TRBJ2-1): KAGVTQTPRYLIKTRGQQVTLSCSPISGHRSVSWYQQTPGQGLQFLFEYFSETQRNKGNFPGRFSGRQFSNSRSEMNVSTLELGDSALYLCASSNKRGPYNEQFFGPGTRLTVL.

This clonotype appeared a few times. The rearrangement joins TRBV20-1 to TRBJ2-2, with 8 bases aligning to TRBD2. Germline V lookup: CDR1 DFQATT, CDR2 SNEGSKA (reference sequence). Unmatched junction bases numbered 16, after V lost 1 base and J lost 6 bases. CDR3 length: 18 residues. This CDR3 reads CSARGSQRGNPNAGELFF. Written as DNA, the CDR3 is TGCAGTGCTAGAGGGAGCCAGCGGGGGAATCCGAATGCCGGGGAGCTGTTTTTT.